One and the same sample provided the 9 T cell receptor beta chains below, sequenced in a study of blood T cells in healthy people across ages. Combining a sample-barcoded 5' primer with a J-beta primer mix, a second PCR ran for 7 to 11 cycles. TCRdb processed the 5' RACE reads anew with MiXCR; each CDR3 protein has one entry. The sample holds 650,000 to 800,000 distinct CDR3 sequences, under 65% seen once. The sample taken for sequencing was blood. Source of these receptors: a woman aged 80 or over in good health.

This clonotype has ten or more counts. The chain employs TRBV20-1 and TRBJ2-1; 7 bases are shared with TRBD2. The J segment lost 7 bases and the V segment lost 6 bases, leaving 15 bases of the junction unmatched. Germline V gene sequence: CDR1 DFQATT, CDR2 SNEGSKA (reference sequence). The CDR3 contains 15 residues. CDR3 coding DNA: TGCAGTGCAACTTTAGCGGGCGCATTGGGGAATGAGCAGTTCTTC. Translation gives CSATLAGALGNEQFF.

Only a few counts were recorded for this clonotype. This chain uses TRBV20-1 with TRBJ1-1; 9 bases fit TRBD1. The germline CDR1 and CDR2 sequences are DFQATT and SNEGSKA (reference sequence). V was pared by 6 bases and J by 5 bases, with 4 bases of the junction left unmatched. CDR3 length equals 12 residues. The CDR3 bases are TGCAGTGCCCACAGGGGGCAGACTGAAGCTTTCTTT. Protein: CSAHRGQTEAFF.

This clonotype was counted a few times. The chain recombines TRBV29-1 with TRBJ1-1; D remains unclear. This CDR3 has 12 residues. The V end lost 5 bases, the J end lost 8 bases, and 15 bases lay between the germline ends. CDR1 and CDR2 from the germline V gene are SQVTM and ANQGSEA. The CDR3 spells CSVLLERAEAFF. Written as DNA, the CDR3 is TGCAGCGTTCTACTGGAACGGGCCGAAGCTTTCTTT.

This clonotype appeared a few times. The chain combines TRBV20-1 with TRBJ2-1; D may be TRBD1 or TRBD2 (5 bases each). V lost 5 bases and J lost 0, with 14 bases in between. The length of the CDR3 is 15 residues. Per germline, CDR1 DFQATT and CDR2 SNEGSKA (reference sequence). CDR3 loop: CSARDLFSSYNEQFF. The CDR3 region has the DNA TGCAGTGCTCGGGACCTCTTTAGCTCCTACAATGAGCAGTTCTTC.

A few counts support this clonotype. The genes are TRBV2 and TRBJ1-2, with D unresolved. The CDR3 spans 13 residues. Trimming removed 4 bases from V and 5 bases from J, with 11 bases in between. Germline values: CDR1 SNHLY, CDR2 FYNNEI. CDR3 nucleotide sequence: TGTGCCAGCAGTGGGTCGGCCATTTATGGCTACACCTTC. It specifies CASSGSAIYGYTF.

The CDR3 sequence is CASSQQGRAEAFF. The CDR3 coding sequence is TGTGCCAGCAGTCAACAGGGCAGGGCTGAAGCTTTCTTT. The chain is built from TRBV12-3 or TRBV12-4 and TRBJ1-1; a weak D match, TRBD1 (6 bases). The V and J ends lost 5 bases and 6 bases respectively, with 13 bases between them. The CDR3 has 13 amino acids.

This clonotype was detected once. V and J are TRBV20-1 and TRBJ2-1, with 10 bases aligning to TRBD2. The trim removed 5 bases at V and 4 bases at J, leaving 11 bases unmatched. This CDR3 contains 16 residues. In germline, CDR1 is DFQATT, CDR2 SNEGSKA (reference sequence). The CDR3 DNA reads as TGCAGTGCTTTCTCTTCCGGGACTAGCGCTTACAATGAGCAGTTCTTC. Encoded protein: CSAFSSGTSAYNEQFF.

The chain carries TRBV7-9 and TRBJ1-1, with TRBD1 identical over 8 bases. The CDR3 covers 14 residues. V dropped 6 bases and J dropped 3; count of bases not matched to a gene: 6. Germline CDR1 reads SEHNR; CDR2 reads FQNEAQ (reference sequence). CDR3 coding DNA: TGTGCCAGCAGGTCACAGGGGGGGGACACTGAAGCTTTCTTT. Translation: CASRSQGGDTEAFF.

This clonotype was observed a handful of times. A junction boundary mismatches the germline segment, possibly from a read error. CDR3 amino acids: CAGSVTRDTQYF. In DNA form, the CDR3 reads TGTGCCGGGAGTGTAACCCGAGATACGCAGTATTTT. The chain is built from TRBV30 and TRBJ2-3, with D possibly TRBD2 on 5 matching bases. Per the germline V gene, CDR1 is GTSNPN and CDR2 is SVGIG (reference sequence). This CDR3 has 12 amino acids.